This is a list of T cell receptor beta chains from one sample in a study of shared clonotypes between healthy human individuals. Here immunoSEQ multiplex PCR was the method, and the copy in TCRdb shows in-frame clones only, minus some. The sample shows fewer than 1.6 million clones, around 98.5% of them seen only once. The sequencing sample was made of naive CD4+ T cells sorted from blood. These receptors were obtained from a man in his thirties or forties in good health. Each CDR3 is given with its conserved first and last residue. A D gene is named only where the DNA matches it firmly. Not all rows give a size; the values are once, few, many and, for expanded clones, a class.

CDR3nt	CDR3aa	abundance	d_gene	v_gene	j_gene
TGTGCCAGCAGTTGGACTAGCGGGAGTTATAATGAGCAGTTCTTC	CASSWTSGSYNEQFF	.	TRBD2	TRBV7-9	TRBJ2-1
TGCGCCAGCGCCCAGAACGGACTAAACACCGGGGAGCTGTTTTTT	CASAQNGLNTGELFF	.	.	TRBV5-1	TRBJ2-2
TGTGCCAGCAGTCACAGACAGGTCAACACCGGGGAGCTGTTTTTT	CASSHRQVNTGELFF	.	.	TRBV5-4	TRBJ2-2
TGTGCCAGCAGCTTAGCACCTGGACAGGGAAGCCAGCCCCAGCATTTT	CASSLAPGQGSQPQHF	.	TRBD1	TRBV7-8	TRBJ1-5
TGTGCCAGCAGTGAACTAGGGGCCCACACCTTC	CASSELGAHTF	.	.	TRBV6-1	TRBJ1-2
TGTGCCAGCAGCTTTGTCCAGGGATCCTACGAGCAGTACTTC	CASSFVQGSYEQYF	.	.	TRBV7-2	TRBJ2-7
TGTGCCAGCAGCTCCCGTTCTGCGGATACGCAGTATTTT	CASSSRSADTQYF	.	.	TRBV11-3	TRBJ2-3
TGTGCCAGCAGCCAACCCCCGGGACCCCAGCATTTT	CASSQPPGPQHF	.	.	TRBV11-2	TRBJ1-5
TGTGCCAGCAGTGAAATTAAACGCACCTCCTACGAGCAGTACTTT	CASSEIKRTSYEQYF	.	.	TRBV2	TRBJ2-7
TGTGCCAGCGCCGGGACACCAACTAATGAAAAACTGTTTTTT	CASAGTPTNEKLFF	.	.	TRBV5-5	TRBJ1-4
TGTGCCAGCAGCGCCGGACAGGGGTATGGCTACACCTTC	CASSAGQGYGYTF	.	TRBD1	TRBV7-9	TRBJ1-2
TGCGCCAGCAGTGAGTCGGGACAGGGAAACATTCAGTACTTC	CASSESGQGNIQYF	.	TRBD1	TRBV10-1	TRBJ2-4
TGTGCCAGCCGATCTCCAACCAGACAGGGGCCACTGGGGCCCTCCTACAATGAGCAGTTCTTC	CASRSPTRQGPLGPSYNEQFF	.	TRBD1	TRBV27	TRBJ2-1
TGCGCCAGCAGCAGCATACCCGGGACAGCAGGACGGGGTTCCGAGCAGTACTTC	CASSSIPGTAGRGSEQYF	.	TRBD1	TRBV5-1	TRBJ2-7
TGTGCCACCAGCAGAGATCAGTGGTTCGGAAACACCATATATTTT	CATSRDQWFGNTIYF	.	.	TRBV15	TRBJ1-3
TGCAGTGCTTCCAAAGAGACCCAGTACTTC	CSASKETQYF	.	.	TRBV20-1	TRBJ2-5
TGTGCCAGTAGTCAGCCGGGACCCCAAGTCTATGGCTACACCTTC	CASSQPGPQVYGYTF	.	.	TRBV19	TRBJ1-2
TGTGCCAGCAGCGTAGGTCCGGGGGGAGAGACCCAGTACTTC	CASSVGPGGETQYF	.	TRBD2	TRBV9	TRBJ2-5
TGCGCCAGCAGCTTACAGCCAGGGGGTGTACATGGCTACACCTTC	CASSLQPGGVHGYTF	.	TRBD1	TRBV5-1	TRBJ1-2
TGCGCCAGCAGCCAAGATCTACTTACCCCCTCTGAAGCTTTCTTT	CASSQDLLTPSEAFF	.	.	TRBV4-3	TRBJ1-1
TGCGCCAGCAGCTTGACAGTACAAGAGACCCAGTACTTC	CASSLTVQETQYF	.	.	TRBV5-1	TRBJ2-5
TGTGCCACCAGCAGAAGAGAGCACCCTATTGGGAGGAATGAGCAGTTCTTC	CATSRREHPIGRNEQFF	.	.	TRBV15	TRBJ2-1
TGTGCCTGGAGTGTACTAGGGGGGAACACCGGGGAGCTGTTTTTT	CAWSVLGGNTGELFF	.	.	TRBV30	TRBJ2-2
TGCAGCGTAAAACCCGGACAGAGAAACACTGAAGCTTTCTTT	CSVKPGQRNTEAFF	.	.	TRBV29-1	TRBJ1-1
TGCAGCGTTGAAGGAGGTCCCAGTTACGAGCAGTACTTC	CSVEGGPSYEQYF	.	.	TRBV29-1	TRBJ2-7
TGTGCCAGCGGGGAGGGGAGCTCCTACAATGAGCAGTTCTTC	CASGEGSSYNEQFF	once	TRBD2	TRBV11-2	TRBJ2-1
TGTGCCAGCAGTTCAGACGGAGCTGGGGCCAACGTCCTGACTTTC	CASSSDGAGANVLTF	.	.	TRBV6-5	TRBJ2-6
TGTGCCAGCAGCCTTAGACAGGCCGGGGAAGAGACCCAGTACTTC	CASSLRQAGEETQYF	.	.	TRBV28	TRBJ2-5
TGTGCCAGCAGCACACGTTTAGGGCGGGAGGGCCTACCATACTACGAGCAGTACTTC	CASSTRLGREGLPYYEQYF	.	TRBD2	TRBV7-9	TRBJ2-7
TGTGCCAGCACCCTACCAACAGGGAGAACCGAAAGCTCTGGAAACACCATATATTTT	CASTLPTGRTESSGNTIYF	.	.	TRBV7-9	TRBJ1-3
TGTGCCAGCAGCCGTGACCCCCCCAATGAGCAGTTCTTC	CASSRDPPNEQFF	.	.	TRBV2	TRBJ2-1
TGTGCCAGCAGCCCAGCGCGCGCAGGTCAGCCCCAGCATTTT	CASSPARAGQPQHF	.	.	TRBV7-9	TRBJ1-5
TGTGCCAGCAGCCAACAAGGGGAGCCGGGACAGAGATTCTATGGCTACACCTTC	CASSQQGEPGQRFYGYTF	.	TRBD1	TRBV7-6	TRBJ1-2
TGTGCCAGCAGCGTCGGGGTGGATACGCAGTATTTT	CASSVGVDTQYF	.	.	TRBV6-6	TRBJ2-3
TGCAGCGTTGAGACGGCGCCCACTGAAGCTTTCTTT	CSVETAPTEAFF	.	.	TRBV29-1	TRBJ1-1
TGTGCCAGCAGTTGGGGGACTACCGGGGAGCTGTTTTTT	CASSWGTTGELFF	.	.	TRBV27	TRBJ2-2
TGTGCCAGCAGTACGATAGCGGGAGGGCCCGCAGATACGCAGTATTTT	CASSTIAGGPADTQYF	.	TRBD2	TRBV28	TRBJ2-3
TGCGCCAGCAGCTTGGGGACAGACTACTCTGAAGCTTTCTTT	CASSLGTDYSEAFF	.	.	TRBV5-1	TRBJ1-1
TGTGCCAGTAGTCTCACCGGGACAGGTACACTTGATACGCAGTATTTT	CASSLTGTGTLDTQYF	.	TRBD1	TRBV19	TRBJ2-3
TGTGCCAGCAGCCCTAGGGGGGGGTCCTACAATGAGCAGTTCTTC	CASSPRGGSYNEQFF	.	.	TRBV5-4	TRBJ2-1
TGTGCCAGTAGTACCCATGGCGGGTACAATGAGCAGTTCTTC	CASSTHGGYNEQFF	.	.	TRBV19	TRBJ2-1
TGTGCCAGCAGTGTTGAAGGGGGCGAAGAAAACACCATATATTTT	CASSVEGGEENTIYF	.	TRBD1	TRBV2	TRBJ1-3
TGTGCCAGCTCAGAAACCGGGACAGGGGTCGAAAAACTGTTTTTT	CASSETGTGVEKLFF	.	TRBD1	TRBV18	TRBJ1-4
TGTGCCAGCAGTCCTAGCGGCCCAACTATTCGATACGAGCAGTACTTC	CASSPSGPTIRYEQYF	.	TRBD2	TRBV27	TRBJ2-7
TGTGCCAGCAGCTTAGCGACTAGCCGCAGCCGTCCCCGGGTCTACGAGCAGTACTTC	CASSLATSRSRPRVYEQYF	.	TRBD2	TRBV7-9	TRBJ2-7
TGTGCCAGCACCGTAAAATGGGGCGAGACCCAGTACTTC	CASTVKWGETQYF	.	.	TRBV11-2	TRBJ2-5
TGCGCCAGCAGCCCGTACAGCGGAGACTCCTACGAGCAGTACTTC	CASSPYSGDSYEQYF	.	.	TRBV5-1	TRBJ2-7
TGTGCCAGCATCCCCCCCCTAGCGGGCGCCGAAGAGACCCAGTACTTC	CASIPPLAGAEETQYF	.	TRBD2	TRBV7-6	TRBJ2-5